The present T cell receptor beta chain was sequenced within a study of cytomegalovirus exposure and HLA in healthy donors. Regarding the study as a whole: When the data were analyzed later, several of the most significant clusters appeared to be linked to common viral pathogens. Rare sequences made up most TCRs, while some public TCRs were found in many donors.

The PCR made use of 60 Vbeta and 13 Jbeta primers. Only in-frame clones appear in the TCRdb table, and some are missing; sequencing was by immunoSEQ multiplex PCR. In the table there are roughly 120,000 clones, 70% to 80% of which are singletons. Remarks on this clone: What it binds is unknown.

There are 14 residues in the CDR3. Germline V gives CDR1 SGHVS, CDR2 FQNEAQ. Germline trimming cut 5 bases from V and 6 bases from J; bases unmatched to any gene: 7. Nominal health characterized the donors when sampled, though unrecorded immune exposures were likely. This receptor was taken from a man in his forties in good health and CMV-seronegative. The rearrangement links TRBV7-8 to TRBJ2-1, with 7 bases lining up with TRBD1. The sequencing input was PBMCs. The CDR3 DNA follows: TGTGCCAGCAGCACACTGACAGGGATCAATGAGCAGTTCTTC. Its protein is CASSTLTGINEQFF.